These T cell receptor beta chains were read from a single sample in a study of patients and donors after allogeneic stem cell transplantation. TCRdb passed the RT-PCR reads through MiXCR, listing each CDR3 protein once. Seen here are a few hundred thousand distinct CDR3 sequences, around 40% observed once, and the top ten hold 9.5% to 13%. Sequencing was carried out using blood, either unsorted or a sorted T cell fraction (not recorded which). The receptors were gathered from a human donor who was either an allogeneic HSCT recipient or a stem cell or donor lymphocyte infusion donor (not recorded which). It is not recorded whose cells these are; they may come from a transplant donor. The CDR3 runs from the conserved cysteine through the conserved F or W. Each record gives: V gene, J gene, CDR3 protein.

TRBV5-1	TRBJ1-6	CASSLDAGSHSPLHF
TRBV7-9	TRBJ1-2	CASSLEASGYGYTF
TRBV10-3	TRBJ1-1	CAISESSTEAFF
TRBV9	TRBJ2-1	CASSVGSGGYNEQFF
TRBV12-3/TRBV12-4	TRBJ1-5	CASSFGINQPQHF
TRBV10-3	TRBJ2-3	CAISESSGGGTDTQYF
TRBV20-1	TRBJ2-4	CSALPGGQKNIQYF
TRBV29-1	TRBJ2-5	CSVKDRVSQETQYF
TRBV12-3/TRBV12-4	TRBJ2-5	CASSSSAQETQYF
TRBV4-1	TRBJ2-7	CASSQDNEQYF
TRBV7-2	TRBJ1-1	CASSSRRSGGTEAFF
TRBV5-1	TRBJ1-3	CASSLNTNSGNTIYF
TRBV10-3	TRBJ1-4	CAISGGASTNEKLFF
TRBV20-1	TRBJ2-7	CSARDPTRVSEQYF
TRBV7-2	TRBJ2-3	CASSLGPLRDTQYF
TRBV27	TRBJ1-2	CASSFSSLGLNYGYTF
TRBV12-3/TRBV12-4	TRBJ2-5	CASRVAGGQETQYF
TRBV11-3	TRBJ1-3	CASSYDRASPGNTIYF
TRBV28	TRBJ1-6	CASSFMGGNSPLHF
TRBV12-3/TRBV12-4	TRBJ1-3	CASSLNRQGGLDTIYF
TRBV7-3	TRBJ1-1	CASSLRGHTEAFF
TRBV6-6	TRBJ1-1	CASSYSQNTEAFF
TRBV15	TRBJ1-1	CATSRVGGWVNTEAFF
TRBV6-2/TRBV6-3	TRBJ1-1	CASGGGAEAFF
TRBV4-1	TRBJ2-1	CASSQPILYNEQFF
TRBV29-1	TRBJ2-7	CSVDPAGAGEQYF
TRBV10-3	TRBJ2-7	CAISDHRGHNEQYF
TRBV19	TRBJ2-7	CASSVGRNYEQYF
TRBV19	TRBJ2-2	CASTSTSGSQGTGELFF